These T cell receptor beta chains were read from a single sample in a study of blood T cell repertoires in COVID-19. TCRdb's table, derived via immunoSEQ multiplex PCR, lists solely in-frame clones and lacks some. The table lists more than 300,000 clones, more than 75% of them singletons. Specimen: peripheral blood. The receptors here all came from a woman aged 18-30 years who had recovered from COVID-19. The CDR3 runs from the conserved cysteine through the conserved F or W. Each record gives: clone size, D gene, J gene, V gene, CDR3 DNA, CDR3 protein. A D gene is named only where the DNA matches it firmly. The listing skips clone size in some rows; elsewhere it reads once, few, many or a size class.

clone_size: .; d_call: .; j_call: TRBJ1-5; v_call: TRBV19; cdr3_nt: TGTGCCAGTAGTCACGGGGAAGTGGCCCAGCATTTT; cdr3_aa: CASSHGEVAQHF
clone_size: .; d_call: TRBD2; j_call: TRBJ2-1; v_call: TRBV19; cdr3_nt: TGTGCCAGCGACCTTGGGTGGAGAAAAGCGGGAGGAACAAATGAGCAGTTCTTC; cdr3_aa: CASDLGWRKAGGTNEQFF
clone_size: .; d_call: .; j_call: TRBJ2-3; v_call: TRBV11-3; cdr3_nt: TGTGCCAGCAGCTTAGCATTCGGGAGCGGTCGCACAGATACGCAGTATTTT; cdr3_aa: CASSLAFGSGRTDTQYF
clone_size: .; d_call: .; j_call: TRBJ1-2; v_call: TRBV2; cdr3_nt: TGTGCCAGCAGTCGAATCGGCAGGGGCGGCTATGGCTACACCTTC; cdr3_aa: CASSRIGRGGYGYTF
clone_size: .; d_call: .; j_call: TRBJ1-1; v_call: TRBV6-1; cdr3_nt: TGTGCCAGCAGTGAATGGACACTGAGTGAAGCTTTCTTT; cdr3_aa: CASSEWTLSEAFF
clone_size: .; d_call: .; j_call: TRBJ2-1; v_call: TRBV2; cdr3_nt: TGTGCCAGCACTAGACAGATTAACTACAATGAGCAGTTCTTC; cdr3_aa: CASTRQINYNEQFF
clone_size: .; d_call: .; j_call: TRBJ1-2; v_call: TRBV27; cdr3_nt: TGTGCCAGCAGTACCACAACGGGAGGCTACACCTTC; cdr3_aa: CASSTTTGGYTF
clone_size: few; d_call: .; j_call: TRBJ1-6; v_call: TRBV6-5; cdr3_nt: TGTGCCAGCAGCCGATTCGGGTGGTCGAGTTCACCCCTCCACTTT; cdr3_aa: CASSRFGWSSSPLHF
clone_size: .; d_call: TRBD2; j_call: TRBJ2-1; v_call: TRBV5-1; cdr3_nt: TGCGCCAGCAGCACGGGACTAAACAATGAGCAGTTCTTC; cdr3_aa: CASSTGLNNEQFF
clone_size: .; d_call: TRBD1; j_call: TRBJ1-5; v_call: TRBV6-7; cdr3_nt: TGTGCCACCAGACAGGGGGCCGGCCAGCCCCAGCATTTT; cdr3_aa: CATRQGAGQPQHF
clone_size: .; d_call: TRBD1; j_call: TRBJ1-1; v_call: TRBV7-9; cdr3_nt: TGTGCCAGCAGCGTAGCCGACAGGGGAGAGACTGAAGCTTTCTTT; cdr3_aa: CASSVADRGETEAFF
clone_size: .; d_call: .; j_call: TRBJ1-5; v_call: TRBV7-9; cdr3_nt: TGTGCCAGCAGCTTTTCGGCAGGGTATCAGCCCCAGCATTTT; cdr3_aa: CASSFSAGYQPQHF
clone_size: .; d_call: .; j_call: TRBJ1-2; v_call: TRBV29-1; cdr3_nt: TGCAGCGTTGCGGAGGGCTATGGCTACACCTTC; cdr3_aa: CSVAEGYGYTF
clone_size: .; d_call: .; j_call: TRBJ2-3; v_call: TRBV5-8; cdr3_nt: TGTGCCAGCAGATCGGGACTTCTCTCAGATACGCAGTATTTT; cdr3_aa: CASRSGLLSDTQYF
clone_size: .; d_call: TRBD2; j_call: TRBJ2-1; v_call: TRBV11-3; cdr3_nt: TGTGCCAGCAGCCATGGGGCCGGGACTACCTACAATGAGCAGTTCTTC; cdr3_aa: CASSHGAGTTYNEQFF
clone_size: .; d_call: .; j_call: TRBJ2-5; v_call: TRBV11-3; cdr3_nt: TGTGCCAGCAGCTCGGACGGACTCCAAGAGACCCAGTACTTC; cdr3_aa: CASSSDGLQETQYF
clone_size: .; d_call: .; j_call: TRBJ1-1; v_call: TRBV12-3/TRBV12-4; cdr3_nt: TGTGCCAGCAGTTCAGGGGTCGCCACTGAAGCTTTCTTT; cdr3_aa: CASSSGVATEAFF
clone_size: .; d_call: TRBD1; j_call: TRBJ1-5; v_call: TRBV6-2/TRBV6-3; cdr3_nt: TGTGCCAGCAGTTATCAGGGGGCCGCTAATCAGCCCCAGCATTTT; cdr3_aa: CASSYQGAANQPQHF
clone_size: .; d_call: .; j_call: TRBJ1-5; v_call: TRBV5-5; cdr3_nt: TGTGCCAGCAGCCCCCGGGACAAACACAATCAGCCCCAGCATTTT; cdr3_aa: CASSPRDKHNQPQHF
clone_size: .; d_call: .; j_call: TRBJ1-5; v_call: TRBV24-1; cdr3_nt: TGTGCCACCAGTGATTCAAGGGGGAATCAGCCCCAGCATTTT; cdr3_aa: CATSDSRGNQPQHF
clone_size: .; d_call: .; j_call: TRBJ1-4; v_call: TRBV9; cdr3_nt: TGTGCCAGCAGCGAGAGAGGAGGCGAAAAACTGTTTTTT; cdr3_aa: CASSERGGEKLFF
clone_size: .; d_call: TRBD2; j_call: TRBJ2-2; v_call: TRBV27; cdr3_nt: TGTGCCAGCAGTACCGTCCCAATAGCGGGACTTCCCGGGGAGCTGTTTTTT; cdr3_aa: CASSTVPIAGLPGELFF
clone_size: .; d_call: .; j_call: TRBJ1-5; v_call: TRBV6-5; cdr3_nt: TGTGCCAGCAGCCTTTCGTCAGTTAATCAGCCCCAGCATTTT; cdr3_aa: CASSLSSVNQPQHF
clone_size: .; d_call: .; j_call: TRBJ1-2; v_call: TRBV5-4; cdr3_nt: TGTGCCAGCAGCTTTGACAGCAACTATGGCTACACCTTC; cdr3_aa: CASSFDSNYGYTF
clone_size: .; d_call: .; j_call: TRBJ2-5; v_call: TRBV5-1; cdr3_nt: TGCGCCAGCAGCTTGGCGGCAGAAGGGGCCCAGTACTTC; cdr3_aa: CASSLAAEGAQYF
clone_size: once; d_call: .; j_call: TRBJ1-2; v_call: TRBV24-1; cdr3_nt: TGTGCCACCAGTGCCGCAGGGTCTAACTATGGCTACACCTTC; cdr3_aa: CATSAAGSNYGYTF
clone_size: .; d_call: TRBD1; j_call: TRBJ1-1; v_call: TRBV5-1; cdr3_nt: TGCGCCAGCAGCGGCCGGGACAGGGGGTCAGCTTTCTTT; cdr3_aa: CASSGRDRGSAFF
clone_size: .; d_call: .; j_call: TRBJ1-4; v_call: TRBV29-1; cdr3_nt: TGCAGCGTTGAAATTGGGGGCATGCGTGAAAAACTGTTTTTT; cdr3_aa: CSVEIGGMREKLFF
clone_size: once; d_call: .; j_call: TRBJ1-2; v_call: TRBV19; cdr3_nt: TGTGCCAGTAGCGAGAACGAGGGAGCTAACTATGGCTACACCTTC; cdr3_aa: CASSENEGANYGYTF
clone_size: .; d_call: TRBD1; j_call: TRBJ1-5; v_call: TRBV6-1; cdr3_nt: TGTGCCAGCAGTGAAAGGACAGGAGATAGCAATCAGCCCCAGCATTTT; cdr3_aa: CASSERTGDSNQPQHF
clone_size: .; d_call: .; j_call: TRBJ2-6; v_call: TRBV28; cdr3_nt: TGTGCCAGCAGAGCAGGAACCTCTGGGGCCAACGTCCTGACTTTC; cdr3_aa: CASRAGTSGANVLTF
clone_size: .; d_call: TRBD1; j_call: TRBJ1-5; v_call: TRBV19; cdr3_nt: TGTGCCAGTCTATATGCAGGGGGTGGAAATCAGCCCCAGCATTTT; cdr3_aa: CASLYAGGGNQPQHF
clone_size: .; d_call: TRBD1; j_call: TRBJ1-2; v_call: TRBV6-2/TRBV6-3; cdr3_nt: TGTGCCAGCAGTTACTCTGGACAGGGAAGGGATGGCTACACCTTC; cdr3_aa: CASSYSGQGRDGYTF
clone_size: .; d_call: TRBD1; j_call: TRBJ1-1; v_call: TRBV5-6; cdr3_nt: TGTGCCAGCAGCTACAGGGGGCTGGGCACTGAAGCTTTCTTT; cdr3_aa: CASSYRGLGTEAFF
clone_size: .; d_call: .; j_call: TRBJ2-1; v_call: TRBV12-5; cdr3_nt: TGTGCTAGTGGCCTTGTACCCCGAGATGAGCAGTTCTTC; cdr3_aa: CASGLVPRDEQFF
clone_size: .; d_call: TRBD2; j_call: TRBJ2-3; v_call: TRBV24-1; cdr3_nt: TGTGCCACCAGTGAGCGGACTAGCGGGAGTTTGGCAGATACGCAGTATTTT; cdr3_aa: CATSERTSGSLADTQYF
clone_size: .; d_call: .; j_call: TRBJ1-2; v_call: TRBV3-1/TRBV3-2; cdr3_nt: TGTGCCAGCAGCCAAGCTAGCGGTAGGAACTATGGCTACACCTTC; cdr3_aa: CASSQASGRNYGYTF
clone_size: .; d_call: .; j_call: TRBJ2-3; v_call: TRBV6-2/TRBV6-3; cdr3_nt: TGTGCCAGCAGTAGCCGTGGGCAGCCGGATACGCAGTATTTT; cdr3_aa: CASSSRGQPDTQYF
clone_size: .; d_call: .; j_call: TRBJ2-3; v_call: TRBV7-9; cdr3_nt: TGTGCCAGCGGGCCTATAGCGGATTACACAGATACGCAGTATTTT; cdr3_aa: CASGPIADYTDTQYF
clone_size: .; d_call: TRBD1; j_call: TRBJ1-6; v_call: TRBV30; cdr3_nt: TGTGCCTGGAGTCGCGCCTTCCCGGGACAGGGAGTCGGGTCACCCCTCCACTTT; cdr3_aa: CAWSRAFPGQGVGSPLHF